The 28 T cell receptor beta chains below come from one sample, sequenced in a study of cytomegalovirus exposure and HLA in healthy donors. TCRdb keeps only in-frame clones here, not all; method: immunoSEQ multiplex PCR. Of some 150,000 clones in the sample, approximately 87% were seen once. Sequenced sample: PBMCs. These receptors were obtained from a young woman in good health and CMV-seronegative.

The rearrangement links TRBV6-1 to TRBJ2-7; D gene ambiguous. This CDR3 is 14 amino acids long. From germline, CDR1 is MNHNS and CDR2 SASEGT. Trimming pared 5 bases from V and 2 bases from J, leaving 13 bases between. The DNA for the CDR3 is TGTGCCAGCAGTTATTCCCCTCCGGCCTACGAGCAGTACTTC. Protein product: CASSYSPPAYEQYF.

The V call is TRBV7-8, the J call TRBJ2-7, with D possibly TRBD2 on 6 matching bases. The germline CDR1 and CDR2 sequences are SGHVS and FQNEAQ. CDR3 length equals 15 residues. Trimming stripped 0 bases from V and 2 bases from J, with 11 bases between. CDR3 sequence (DNA): TGTGCCAGCAGCTTAGCTAGCGGATATACCTACGAGCAGTACTTC. Its protein product is CASSLASGYTYEQYF.

The chain employs TRBV14 and TRBJ2-5, with 7 bases fitting TRBD1. The CDR3 runs 12 residues. Trimming cost V 5 bases and J 7 bases; bases outside gene matches: 4. Germline-derived CDR1 and CDR2 are SGHDN and FVKESK. In DNA, the CDR3 is TGTGCCAGCAGCTCGGGACAGAGGACCCAGTACTTC. Translation: CASSSGQRTQYF.

The chain couples TRBV18 to TRBJ1-1; a possible D gene is TRBD1 (5 bases). The V and J ends lost 5 bases and 2 bases respectively, with 9 bases between them. The CDR3 is 13 amino acids. Germline V gives CDR1 KGHSH, CDR2 LQKENI. The CDR3 nucleotides read TGTGCCAGCTCAGGGCAGGGTAACACTGAAGCTTTCTTT. Its protein is CASSGQGNTEAFF.

The chain links TRBV4-2 to TRBJ1-3; D uncertain. CDR1 and CDR2 (germline): LGHNA, YNFKEQ. V was pared by 0 bases and J by 0 bases, with 9 bases between. There are 16 residues in the CDR3. The CDR3 nucleotides read TGTGCCAGCAGCCAAGAAAGCGGGAGCTCTGGAAACACCATATATTTT. Its translation is CASSQESGSSGNTIYF.

This sequence joins TRBV27 and TRBJ1-6; 9 bases fit TRBD1. The CDR3 is 16 amino acids. V was clipped by 4 bases and J by 9 bases; unmatched bases: 10. Germline assignment: CDR1 MNHEY and CDR2 SMNVEV (reference sequence). The CDR3 loop is CASSSPPDRGGSPLHF. The CDR3 DNA reads TGTGCCAGCAGTTCACCCCCGGACAGGGGTGGTTCACCCCTCCACTTT.

As to this clone: This specimen includes other DNA sequences encoding the same CDR3. V is TRBV6-5 and J is TRBJ1-2; 7 bases agree with TRBD1. The germline CDR1 and CDR2 sequences are MNHEY and SVGAGI. Trimming cost V 5 bases and J 5 bases; bases outside gene matches: 2. The CDR3 has 12 residues. The DNA for the CDR3 is TGTGCCAGCAGTCTGACAGGGTATGGCTACACCTTC. The encoded protein is CASSLTGYGYTF.

The V and J genes are TRBV2 and TRBJ1-2; a possible D gene is TRBD1 (6 bases). CDR3 length equals 13 residues. Germline V CDR1 and CDR2: SNHLY, FYNNEI. V was shortened by 4 bases and J by 2 bases, with 8 bases between the two germline ends. The CDR3 spells CASSGTANYGYTF. The CDR3 nucleotides are TGTGCCAGCAGTGGGACAGCGAACTATGGCTACACCTTC. Drawing the rest from reference TRBV2 and TRBJ1-2, the complete variable domain is EPEVTQTPSHQVTQMGQEVILRCVPISNHLYFYWYRQILGQKVEFLVSFYNNEISEKSEIFDDQFSVERPDGSNFTLKIRSTKLEDSAMYFCASSGTANYGYTFGSGTRLTVV.

The chain uses TRBV11-2 and TRBJ1-1; D gene unclear. V was pared by 2 bases and J by 1 base, with 8 bases between. CDR1 and CDR2 from the germline V gene are SGHAT and FQNNGV. This CDR3 region has 14 residues. CDR3 sequence (DNA): TGTGCCAGCAGCTTAAATCCCAGGAACACTGAAGCTTTCTTT. This gives the protein CASSLNPRNTEAFF.

The sample holds a few counts of this clone. The V and J genes are TRBV5-1 and TRBJ2-7; maybe TRBD1 (5 bases). Germline V CDR1 and CDR2: SGHRS, YFSETQ. The CDR3 is 15 residues long. V shed 0 bases and J shed 5 bases, with 15 bases lying between them. The chain's CDR3 is CASSLGLSRADEQYF. The CDR3 bases are TGCGCCAGCAGCTTGGGTCTTAGCAGGGCTGACGAGCAGTACTTC.

This clone was counted once. This chain uses TRBV5-1 with TRBJ2-7, with 7 bases fitting TRBD2. The CDR3 is 15 residues long. CDR1 is SGHRS, CDR2 YFSETQ, per germline. Germline trimming cut 4 bases from V and 4 bases from J; bases unmatched to any gene: 11. DNA for the CDR3: TGCGCCAGCAGCGGTGAAGCGGGGCCTGCTTACGAGCAGTACTTC. Protein sequence: CASSGEAGPAYEQYF.

This clone has only a few counts. CDR3 residues: CASSLAAGPSSPLHF. In DNA form, the CDR3 reads TGTGCCAGCAGCTTAGCGGCAGGGCCGAGTTCACCCCTCCACTTT. The chain couples TRBV7-9 to TRBJ1-6; perhaps TRBD1 as D (5 bases). Trimming cost V 0 bases and J 9 bases, with 12 bases left between them. The CDR3 sequence is 15 residues long. Germline V gene sequence: CDR1 SEHNR, CDR2 FQNEAQ (reference sequence).

This chain links TRBV6-8 with TRBJ1-2, with TRBD1 matching 10 bases. V shed 6 bases and J 3 bases; nucleotides not matched to a gene: 4. Per the germline V gene, CDR1 is MNHGY and CDR2 is SAAAGT. This CDR3 region has 14 residues. For the CDR3, the DNA is TGTGCCAGCAGGGGGACAGGGGATTACTATGGCTACACCTTC. This encodes CASRGTGDYYGYTF.

The V call is TRBV18, the J call TRBJ2-7; 9 nucleotides align to TRBD2. V was pared by 4 bases and J by 3 bases, with 10 bases of the junction left unmatched. CDR3 length equals 16 residues. Germline assignment: CDR1 KGHSH and CDR2 LQKENI. The CDR3 protein is CASSHRERGVLYEQYF. CDR3 sequence (DNA): TGTGCCAGCTCACACCGGGAGCGGGGGGTACTCTACGAGCAGTACTTC.

The V and J genes are TRBV14 and TRBJ2-7; D possibly corresponds to TRBD2 (6 bases). From germline, CDR1 is SGHDN and CDR2 FVKESK. This CDR3 is built from 15 residues. Trimming removed 0 bases at V and 5 bases at J, with 14 bases between. The CDR3 DNA reads TGTGCCAGCAGCCAAGATCTCGCGGGGCTCGACGAGCAGTACTTC. Its protein product is CASSQDLAGLDEQYF.

CDR3 sequence reads: CASSIRETQPQHF. DNA of the CDR3: TGTGCCAGCAGCATAAGGGAGACTCAGCCCCAGCATTTT. The chain joins TRBV7-8 to TRBJ1-5; D unresolved. Trimming pared 5 bases from V and 6 bases from J, leaving 11 bases between. CDR3 length: 13 residues. Germline V gives CDR1 SGHVS, CDR2 FQNEAQ.

The chain carries TRBV12-2 and TRBJ1-5. TRBV12-2 is noted as a pseudogene. CDR3 length: 22 amino acids. CDR3 in DNA: TGTGCAAGTCGCCCTAGCGTAATATCATTGGAGACAAATCGATTGAGCAATCAGCCCCAGCATTTT. Amino acids: CASRPSVISLETNRLSNQPQHF.

The chain is built from TRBV27 and TRBJ1-2; D possibly corresponds to TRBD1 (6 bases). V lost 5 bases, J lost 1 base, and 11 bases lay in between. The CDR3 is 14 residues long. Germline values: CDR1 MNHEY, CDR2 SMNVEV (reference sequence). The CDR3 protein is CASSTDSRNYGYTF. DNA for the CDR3: TGTGCCAGCAGTACGGACAGTCGTAACTATGGCTACACCTTC.

The chain carries TRBV10-2 and TRBJ2-1; D is possibly TRBD2 (7 bases). In germline, CDR1 is WSHSY, CDR2 SAAADI. V lost 5 bases and J lost 3, with 14 bases in between. The CDR3 loop spans 15 amino acids. The CDR3 DNA sequence: TGCGCCAGCAGTTTGGGGGGGGCCGTCTACAATGAGCAGTTCTTC. This sequence encodes CASSLGGAVYNEQFF.

This chain joins TRBV6-1 and TRBJ1-2; the match to TRBD1 covers 8 bases. Germline loops: CDR1 MNHNS, CDR2 SASEGT. J gave up 4 bases and V 4 bases, and 8 bases lay outside the gene matches. The CDR3 loop spans 15 amino acids. For the CDR3, the DNA is TGTGCCAGCAGTGTTCCCTCCCAGGGGGCCTATGGCTACACCTTC. Translated, it gives CASSVPSQGAYGYTF.

The chain recombines TRBV4-1 with TRBJ1-4; D might be TRBD1 (5 bases). CDR3 length equals 16 residues. V was cut by 1 base and J by 7 bases, with 16 bases left in between. CDR1 and CDR2 (germline): MGHRA, YSYEKL. The CDR3 is CASSQGVARESEKLFF. CDR3 coding DNA: TGCGCCAGCAGCCAAGGGGTGGCCAGGGAAAGTGAAAAACTGTTTTTT.

CDR3 sequence reads: CASSPTGRTHEQYF. For the CDR3, the DNA is TGTGCCAGCAGTCCGACAGGGCGGACTCACGAGCAGTACTTC. The chain recombines TRBV6-5 with TRBJ2-7, with 7 nucleotides matching TRBD1. Germline lookup yields CDR1 MNHEY and CDR2 SVGAGI. V lost 5 bases and J lost 5; bases outside the gene matches: 9. CDR3 length equals 14 residues.

This chain joins TRBV7-2 and TRBJ2-5; 9 bases fit TRBD2. The CDR3 loop spans 16 amino acids. Per the germline V gene, CDR1 is SGHTA and CDR2 is FQGNSA. Trimming removed 2 bases from V and 4 bases from J; junction bases left unmatched: 8. The CDR3 DNA follows: TGTGCCAGCAGCTTATATGCGGGGGGGCGGGTAGAGACCCAGTACTTC. Protein sequence: CASSLYAGGRVETQYF.

This clone occurred once. The chain combines TRBV25-1 with TRBJ2-7; D possibly corresponds to TRBD2 (6 bases). This CDR3 contains 16 residues. Looked up from germline, CDR1 is MGHDK and CDR2 is SYGVNS. V lost 11 bases and J lost 1, with 24 bases in between. The CDR3 DNA is TGTGCCGCAGGGTCGAGGGGCAGAGGGACTTCCTACGAGCAGTACTTC. Its translation: CAAGSRGRGTSYEQYF.

The J gene is TRBJ2-1, the V gene TRBV13; D may be TRBD2 (5 bases). The germline V gene encodes CDR1 PRHDT and CDR2 FYEKMQ (reference sequence). Trimming pared 0 bases from V and 6 bases from J, leaving 21 bases between. The CDR3 contains 18 residues. CDR3 loop: CASSLGTYTRTGGNEQFF. CDR3 in DNA: TGTGCCAGCAGCTTAGGGACCTACACTAGGACCGGAGGCAATGAGCAGTTCTTC.

Of note for this clone: This same CDR3 is encoded by further DNA sequences in the sample. This chain connects TRBV5-1 to TRBJ2-7; 7 bases line up with TRBD2. The CDR3 runs to 14 residues. With 2 bases clipped from V and 0 bases from J, the junction kept 2 bases outside the gene matches. The germline CDR1 and CDR2 sequences are SGHRS and YFSETQ. CDR3 sequence (DNA): TGCGCCAGCAGCTTCACGGGGGGCTCCTACGAGCAGTACTTC. As protein: CASSFTGGSYEQYF.

The chain employs TRBV10-2 and TRBJ1-3; the D gene is possibly TRBD1 (5 bases). CDR3 size: 14 residues. Trimming took off 6 bases at V and 2 bases at J, with 11 bases between the two ends. The germline CDR1 and CDR2 sequences are WSHSY and SAAADI. This CDR3 reads CASRTANTGNTIYF. In nucleotides, the CDR3 is TGCGCCAGCAGGACAGCGAATACTGGAAACACCATATATTTT.

The chain uses TRBV27 and TRBJ2-7; 10 bases fit TRBD1. CDR3 size: 13 residues. CDR1 MNHEY and CDR2 SMNVEV come from the germline V gene (reference sequence). The trim removed 6 bases at V and 6 bases at J, leaving 5 bases unmatched. DNA for the CDR3: TGTGCCAGCAGCATGGGACAGGGGATCGAGCAGTACTTC. This codes for CASSMGQGIEQYF.